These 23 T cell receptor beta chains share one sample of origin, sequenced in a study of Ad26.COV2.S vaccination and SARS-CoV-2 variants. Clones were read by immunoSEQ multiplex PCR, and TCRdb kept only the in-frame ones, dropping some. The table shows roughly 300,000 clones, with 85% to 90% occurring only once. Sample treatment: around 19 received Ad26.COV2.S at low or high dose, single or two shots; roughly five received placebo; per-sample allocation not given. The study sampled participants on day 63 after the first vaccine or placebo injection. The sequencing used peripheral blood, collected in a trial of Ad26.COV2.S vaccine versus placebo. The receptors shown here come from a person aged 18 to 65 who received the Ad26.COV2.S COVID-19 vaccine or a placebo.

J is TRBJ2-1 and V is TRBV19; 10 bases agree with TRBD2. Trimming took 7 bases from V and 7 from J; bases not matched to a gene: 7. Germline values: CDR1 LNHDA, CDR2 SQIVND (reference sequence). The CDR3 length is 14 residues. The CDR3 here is CASIQREGRNEQFF. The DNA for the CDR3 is TGTGCCAGTATCCAGCGGGAGGGCCGGAATGAGCAGTTCTTC.

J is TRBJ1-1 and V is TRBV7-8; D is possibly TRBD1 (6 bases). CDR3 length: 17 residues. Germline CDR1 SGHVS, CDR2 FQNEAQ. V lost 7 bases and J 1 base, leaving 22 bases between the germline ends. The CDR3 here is CASTTKRGGGRNTEAFF. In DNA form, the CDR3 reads TGTGCCAGCACCACAAAGCGGGGGGGCGGTAGGAACACTGAAGCTTTCTTT.

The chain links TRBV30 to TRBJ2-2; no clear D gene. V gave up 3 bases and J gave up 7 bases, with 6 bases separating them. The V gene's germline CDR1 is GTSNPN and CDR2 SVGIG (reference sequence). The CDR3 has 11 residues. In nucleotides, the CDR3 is TGTGCCTGGAGCGCTTTCGGGGAGCTGTTTTTT. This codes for CAWSAFGELFF.

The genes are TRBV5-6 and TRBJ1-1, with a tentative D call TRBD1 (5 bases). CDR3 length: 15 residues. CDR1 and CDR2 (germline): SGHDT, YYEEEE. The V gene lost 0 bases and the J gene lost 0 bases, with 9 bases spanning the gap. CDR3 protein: CASSLEMGVNTEAFF. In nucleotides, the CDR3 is TGTGCCAGCAGCTTGGAAATGGGGGTGAACACTGAAGCTTTCTTT. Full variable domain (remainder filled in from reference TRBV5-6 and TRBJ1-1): DAGVTQSPTHLIKTRGQQVTLRCSPKSGHDTVSWYQQALGQGPQFIFQYYEEEERQRGNFPDRFSGHQFPNYSSELNVNALLLGDSALYLCASSLEMGVNTEAFFGQGTRLTVV.

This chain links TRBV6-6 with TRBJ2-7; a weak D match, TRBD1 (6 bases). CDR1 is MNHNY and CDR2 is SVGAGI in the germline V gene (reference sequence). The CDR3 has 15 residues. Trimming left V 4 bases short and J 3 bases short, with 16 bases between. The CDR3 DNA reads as TGTGCCAGCAGTTTGGGGGCTAGAGAATACTACGAGCAGTACTTC. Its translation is CASSLGAREYYEQYF.

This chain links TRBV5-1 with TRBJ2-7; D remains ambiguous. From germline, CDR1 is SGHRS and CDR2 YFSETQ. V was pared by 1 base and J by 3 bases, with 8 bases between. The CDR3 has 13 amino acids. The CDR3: CASSLFQSYEQYF. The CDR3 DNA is TGCGCCAGCAGCTTGTTTCAGAGCTACGAGCAGTACTTC. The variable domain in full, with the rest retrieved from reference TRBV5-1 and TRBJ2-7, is KAGVTQTPRYLIKTRGQQVTLSCSPISGHRSVSWYQQTPGQGLQFLFEYFSETQRNKGNFPGRFSGRQFSNSRSEMNVSTLELGDSALYLCASSLFQSYEQYFGPGTRLTVT.

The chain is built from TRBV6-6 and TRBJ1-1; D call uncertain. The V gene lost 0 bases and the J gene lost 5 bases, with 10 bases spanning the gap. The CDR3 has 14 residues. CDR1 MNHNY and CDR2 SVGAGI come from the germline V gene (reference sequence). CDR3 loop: CASSYSTGLTEAFF. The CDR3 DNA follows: TGTGCCAGCAGTTACTCGACGGGGTTGACTGAAGCTTTCTTT.

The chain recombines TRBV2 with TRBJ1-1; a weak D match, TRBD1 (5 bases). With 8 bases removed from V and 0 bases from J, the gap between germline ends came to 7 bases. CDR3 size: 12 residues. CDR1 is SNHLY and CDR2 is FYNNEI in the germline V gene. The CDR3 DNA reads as TGTGCCAGCGTCAGGGTGAACACTGAAGCTTTCTTT. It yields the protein CASVRVNTEAFF.

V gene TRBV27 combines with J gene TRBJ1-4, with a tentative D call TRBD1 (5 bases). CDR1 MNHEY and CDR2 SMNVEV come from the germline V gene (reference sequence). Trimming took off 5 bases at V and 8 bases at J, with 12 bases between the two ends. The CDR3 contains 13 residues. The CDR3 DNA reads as TGTGCCAGCAGTCCCCGGGGCCGCGAAAAACTGTTTTTT. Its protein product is CASSPRGREKLFF.

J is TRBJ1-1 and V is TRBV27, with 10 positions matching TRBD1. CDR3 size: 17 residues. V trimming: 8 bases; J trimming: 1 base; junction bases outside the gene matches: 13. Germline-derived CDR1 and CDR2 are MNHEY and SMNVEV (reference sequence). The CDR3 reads CASSPRQGARRNTEAFF. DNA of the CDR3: TGTGCCAGCTCTCCCCGACAGGGGGCTCGGAGGAACACTGAAGCTTTCTTT.

CDR3 sequence: CASSLYQGQGIEEQYF. The CDR3 DNA sequence: TGTGCCAGCAGCCTTTACCAGGGACAGGGGATAGAGGAGCAGTACTTC. The chain couples TRBV13 to TRBJ2-7; 10 bases are a match to TRBD1. V shed 5 bases and J 7 bases; nucleotides not matched to a gene: 14. Germline V lookup: CDR1 PRHDT, CDR2 FYEKMQ (reference sequence). The CDR3 sequence is 16 residues long.

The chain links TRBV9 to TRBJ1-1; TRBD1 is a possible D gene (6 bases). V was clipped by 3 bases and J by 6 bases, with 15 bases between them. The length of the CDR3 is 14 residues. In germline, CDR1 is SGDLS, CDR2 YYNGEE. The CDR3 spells CASSDRDTSSEAFF. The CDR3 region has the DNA TGTGCCAGCAGCGATCGGGACACTTCGTCTGAAGCTTTCTTT. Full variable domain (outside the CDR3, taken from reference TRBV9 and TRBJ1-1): DSGVTQTPKHLITATGQRVTLRCSPRSGDLSVYWYQQSLDQGLQFLIQYYNGEERAKGNILERFSAQQFPDLHSELNLSSLELGDSALYFCASSDRDTSSEAFFGQGTRLTVV.

CDR3 sequence reads: CASSLGAQRGNTIYF. The CDR3 bases are TGCGCCAGCAGCCTGGGTGCACAGAGGGGAAACACCATATATTTT. The chain joins TRBV4-1 to TRBJ1-3; no clear D. V gave up 4 bases and J gave up 4 bases, with 14 bases separating them. Germline loops: CDR1 MGHRA, CDR2 YSYEKL. The CDR3 totals 15 residues.

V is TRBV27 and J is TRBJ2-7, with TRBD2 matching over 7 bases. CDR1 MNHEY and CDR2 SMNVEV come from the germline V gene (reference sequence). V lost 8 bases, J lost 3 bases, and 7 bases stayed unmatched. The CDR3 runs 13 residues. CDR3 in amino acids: CASHGGDDYEQYF. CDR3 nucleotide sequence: TGTGCCAGCCATGGGGGGGACGACTACGAGCAGTACTTC.

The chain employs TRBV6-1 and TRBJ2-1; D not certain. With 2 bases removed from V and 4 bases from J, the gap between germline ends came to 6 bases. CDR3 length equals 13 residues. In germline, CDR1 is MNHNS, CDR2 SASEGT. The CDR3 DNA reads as TGTGCCAGCAGTGAATTGGGATACAATGAGCAGTTCTTC. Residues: CASSELGYNEQFF.

CDR3 DNA sequence: TGTGCCAGCTCCCCCAGTGGGCAGGGGGAAAATAGAGAGACCCAGTACTTC. Amino acid sequence: CASSPSGQGENRETQYF. This rearrangement joins TRBV11-2 to TRBJ2-5; 7 positions agree with TRBD1. J lost 4 bases, V lost 8 bases, and 19 bases had no gene match. The germline V gene has CDR1 SGHAT and CDR2 FQNNGV. This CDR3 region has 17 residues.

The CDR3 loop reads CATSSHPIAANTEAFF. CDR3 DNA: TGTGCCACCAGCAGCCACCCGATCGCCGCGAACACTGAAGCTTTCTTT. The chain has TRBV15 and TRBJ1-1; D is unresolved. The germline CDR1 and CDR2 sequences are LNHNV and YYDKDF (reference sequence). This CDR3 contains 16 residues. Trimming shortened V by 3 bases and J by 1 base, and 15 bases separated the two germline ends.

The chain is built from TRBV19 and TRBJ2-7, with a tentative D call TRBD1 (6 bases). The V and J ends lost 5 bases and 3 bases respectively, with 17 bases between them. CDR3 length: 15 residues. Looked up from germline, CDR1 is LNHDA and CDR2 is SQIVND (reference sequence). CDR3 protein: CASSPSRQDFYEQYF. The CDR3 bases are TGTGCCAGTAGTCCCAGCAGACAGGATTTCTACGAGCAGTACTTC.

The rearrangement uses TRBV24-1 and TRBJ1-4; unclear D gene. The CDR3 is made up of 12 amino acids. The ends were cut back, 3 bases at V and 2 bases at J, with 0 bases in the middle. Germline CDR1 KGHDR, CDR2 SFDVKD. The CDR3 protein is CATSDTNEKLFF. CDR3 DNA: TGTGCCACCAGTGATACTAATGAAAAACTGTTTTTT.

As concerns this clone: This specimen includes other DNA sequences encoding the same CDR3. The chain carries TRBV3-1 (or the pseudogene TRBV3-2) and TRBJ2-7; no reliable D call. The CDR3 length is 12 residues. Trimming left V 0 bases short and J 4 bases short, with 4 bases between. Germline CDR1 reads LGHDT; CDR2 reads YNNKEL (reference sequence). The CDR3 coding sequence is TGTGCCAGCAGCCAAGAAGGGTACGAGCAGTACTTC. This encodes CASSQEGYEQYF.

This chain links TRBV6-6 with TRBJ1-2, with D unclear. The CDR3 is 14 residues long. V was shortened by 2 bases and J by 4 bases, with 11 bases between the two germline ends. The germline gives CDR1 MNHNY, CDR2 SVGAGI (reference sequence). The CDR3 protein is CASSYDQAAYGYTF. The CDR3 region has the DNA TGTGCCAGCAGTTACGACCAGGCCGCCTATGGCTACACCTTC.

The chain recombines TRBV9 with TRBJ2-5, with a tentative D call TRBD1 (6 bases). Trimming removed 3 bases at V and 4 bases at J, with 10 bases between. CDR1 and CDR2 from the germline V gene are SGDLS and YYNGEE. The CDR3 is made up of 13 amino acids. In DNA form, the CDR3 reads TGTGCCAGCAGCGAACAGGGCGGAGAGACCCAGTACTTC. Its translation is CASSEQGGETQYF.

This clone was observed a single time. CDR3 sequence (DNA): TGTGCCAGTAGTATAGAATGGGCACTTAGCAATCAGCCCCAGCATTTT. This codes for CASSIEWALSNQPQHF. The chain couples TRBV19 to TRBJ1-5; D gene unclear. Germline CDR1 and CDR2: LNHDA and SQIVND (reference sequence). This CDR3 spans 16 amino acids. Between the trimmed V and J ends, which lost 0 bases and 0 bases, there was a span of 9 bases.